The TCR delta chain described here comes from a study of gamma delta lymphoproliferative disorders and STAT genes. Study details: Delta libraries were made per EuroClonality-NGS working group procedure.

Overall study findings and caveats: Patient gamma repertoires clustered apart from healthy controls; delta did not. Controls likely had mixed maturation stages, while leukemic cells were mostly terminal effectors.

TCRdb called clones anew from the multiplex PCR reads with CATT. Of roughly 3,600 delta-chain clones in the sample, approximately 1% are singletons; the top ten hold roughly 23%. The table lists this clone with a few counts. Its antigen is not known. The protein TCRdb lists belongs to a much larger clone and differs from this DNA's translation at residue 5, which points to a read error; the protein shown is made from the DNA. The V and J ends lost 3 bases and 0 bases respectively, with 17 bases between them. The germline gives CDR1 GEAIGNYY, CDR2 EKD. This CDR3 region has 19 residues. PBMCs from patients and controls supplied the genomic DNA for sequencing.

J is TRDJ3 and V is TRDV2, with a tentative D call TRDD3 (5 bases). The sequence came from a human donor in good health. The material sequenced was blood. The CDR3 nucleotides are TGTGCCTGTGACGCCGGGGGGTTACGCAGCTCCTGGGACACCCGACAGATGTTTTTC. This sequence encodes CACDAGGLRSSWDTRQMFF.